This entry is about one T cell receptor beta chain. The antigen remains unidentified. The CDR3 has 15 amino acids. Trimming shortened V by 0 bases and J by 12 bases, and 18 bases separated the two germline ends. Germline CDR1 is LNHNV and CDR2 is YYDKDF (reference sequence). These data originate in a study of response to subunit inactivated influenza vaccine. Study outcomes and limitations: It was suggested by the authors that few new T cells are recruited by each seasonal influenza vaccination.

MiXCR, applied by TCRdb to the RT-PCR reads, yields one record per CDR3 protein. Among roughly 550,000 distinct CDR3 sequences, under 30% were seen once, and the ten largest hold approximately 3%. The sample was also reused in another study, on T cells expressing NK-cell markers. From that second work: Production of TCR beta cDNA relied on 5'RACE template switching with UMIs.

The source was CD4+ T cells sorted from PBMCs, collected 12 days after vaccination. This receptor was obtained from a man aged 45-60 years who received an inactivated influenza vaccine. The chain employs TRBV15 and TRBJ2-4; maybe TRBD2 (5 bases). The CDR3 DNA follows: TGTGCCACCAGCAGAGATCAAAGCGAGGGCGGCAATCAGTACTTC. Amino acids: CATSRDQSEGGNQYF. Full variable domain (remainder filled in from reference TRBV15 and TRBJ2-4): DAMVIQNPRYQVTQFGKPVTLSCSQTLNHNVMYWYQQKSSQAPKLLFHYYDKDFNNEADTPDNFQSRRPNTSFCFLDIRSPGLGDTAMYLCATSRDQSEGGNQYFGAGTRLSVL.